This section outlines one T cell receptor (beta chain) sequence together with its context. No antigen is known for it. The data are from a study of cytomegalovirus exposure and HLA in healthy donors. Study conclusions and caveats: It is likely that the observed cluster of highly shared sequence variants was a sequencing artifact. TRBV6-2, TRBV6-3 and some other V segments were unresolvable in 87-base-pair reads.

This CDR3 has 14 amino acids. Per the germline V gene, CDR1 is SGHVS and CDR2 is FQNEAQ. With 8 bases removed from V and 1 base from J, the gap between germline ends came to 14 bases. In the PCR, 60 Vbeta and 13 Jbeta primers were used. Profiling relied on immunoSEQ multiplex PCR, and the TCRdb table lists in-frame clones only, not all of them. This sample carries about 92,000 clones, with roughly 15% going to the ten biggest clones. The sequencing input was PBMCs. The chain is built from TRBV7-8 and TRBJ1-1, with D perhaps TRBD1 (6 bases). The TCR sequence derives from a man aged 45-65 years in good health and CMV-seropositive. The DNA of the CDR3 is TGTGCCAGCGGAGACAGGACCGGGAACACTGAAGCTTTCTTT. As protein: CASGDRTGNTEAFF.